Below, one TCR beta chain is given with its context. Its antigen is currently unknown. 13 Jbeta primers and 60 Vbeta primers were used for the PCR. Clones were sequenced by immunoSEQ multiplex PCR, and TCRdb holds only the in-frame ones, with some missing. The sample has 90,000 to 120,000 clones; roughly 72% are singletons. This sample is part of a study of cytomegalovirus exposure and HLA in healthy donors. The germline V gene has CDR1 MNHEY and CDR2 SMNVEV (reference sequence). The CDR3 consists of 15 residues. Trimming stripped 0 bases from V and 3 bases from J, with 10 bases between. The study's findings and limits: A previous analysis found most TCR beta V segments productive roughly 90% or roughly 30% of the time. A list of approximately 160 TCR beta chains associated with cytomegalovirus was given.

Sequenced input: PBMCs. This chain connects TRBV27 to TRBJ2-3; perhaps TRBD2 as D (6 bases). This TCR came from a man under 40 in good health and CMV-seronegative. In DNA form, the CDR3 reads TGTGCCAGCAGTTTATCCGTGCGGGATACAGATACGCAGTATTTT. Its translation is CASSLSVRDTDTQYF.